Reported below is one TCR beta chain. Its binding antigen is unknown. No qualities accompany the bases; no much larger clone lies one base away. Whole blood was collected in K2EDTA tubes by collaborating institutions according to the institutions' own protocols. For TCRbeta analysis, collaborators shipped samples in one of three forms: frozen whole blood, isolated PBMCs, or DNA extracted from either of those sample types. The sample comes from a study of blood T cell repertoires in COVID-19 (dated by TCRdb to the early 2020s). About the investigation overall: Collaborator samples came from the United States, Italy and Spain and covered acute and convalescent phases of COVID-19. The sample metadata nearly always contained a de-identified subject ID, COVID-19 status, age in years and sex. Samples were obtained from the ongoing ImmuneRACE study (first 160 participants) and from 1,200 or so subjects provided by 6 global collaborators. Where available, HLA class I and class II types were obtained from metadata supplied by the sample provider rather than from assay-based typing. The material from the prospective study consisted of cDNA or gDNA derived from T cells, B-cell-depleted T cells, or PBMCs. The repertoires were made available in a free public database intended to serve as a resource for research on the immune response to SARS-CoV-2. Subjects who had been exposed to COVID-19, were actively infected with it, or had recovered from it provided the deeply sampled blood TCRbeta repertoires that made up the dataset.

CDR1 is given as SGHDT and CDR2 as YYEEEE, both from the germline V gene. The junction shows trimming of 4 bases on V and 3 bases on J, plus 14 bases between the germline ends. The CDR3 measures 14 amino acids from cysteine to phenylalanine. CDR3 DNA is the only sequence kept; it has 42 bases, read in frame from the first base. TCRbeta CDR3 regions were amplified from genomic DNA using the immunoSEQ Assay, a bias-controlled multiplex PCR. Turning to the authors' computational methods: Within the assay, amplification of reference gene primers was used to estimate how many nucleated cells each sample contained. To quantify the absolute abundance of each unique TCRbeta CDR3 rearrangement, sequence reads were collapsed and filtered. For each sample, productive Simpson clonality was calculated as the square root of Simpson's diversity index over productive rearrangements. Imported from immuneACCESS, the table was reduced by TCRdb to in-frame sequences with V and J called. These copies leave out some clones; in studies compared against another copy, an unresolved V gene accounts for under half, and the cause of the remainder is not known. V and J calls and clone size are given by that table; D and trimming were obtained from the DNA. The sample table holds about 38,000 clones, of which approximately 96% were seen once. Together, the top ten hold 3.5% to 5% of the sample.

What the research found in general, with its limitations: The quantity of clinical and demographic metadata differed by source and by participant and was supplied without curation.

Recombination joined TRBV5-6 with TRBJ2-7; the D gene is perhaps TRBD1, on 6 matching bases. The sequenced sample consisted of peripheral blood. The origin of this receptor is a human donor with active COVID-19. The donor label of this sample is uncertain. The CDR3 protein: CASSRSDRRYEQYF. The sequenced DNA: TGTGCCAGCAGCCGATCGGACAGACGCTACGAGCAGTACTTC.